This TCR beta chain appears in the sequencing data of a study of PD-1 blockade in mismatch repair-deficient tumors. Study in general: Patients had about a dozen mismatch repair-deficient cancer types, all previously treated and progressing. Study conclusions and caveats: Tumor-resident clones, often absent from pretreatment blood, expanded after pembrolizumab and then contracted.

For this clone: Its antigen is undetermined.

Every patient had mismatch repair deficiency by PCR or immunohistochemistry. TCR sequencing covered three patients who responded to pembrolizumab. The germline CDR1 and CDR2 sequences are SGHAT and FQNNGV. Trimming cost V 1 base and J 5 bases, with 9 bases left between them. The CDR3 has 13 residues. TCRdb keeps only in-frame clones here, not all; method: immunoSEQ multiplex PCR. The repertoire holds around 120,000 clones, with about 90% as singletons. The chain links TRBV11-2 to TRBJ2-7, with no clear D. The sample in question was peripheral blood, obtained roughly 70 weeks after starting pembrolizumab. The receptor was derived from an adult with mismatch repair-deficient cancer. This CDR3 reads CASSLVGPNEQYF. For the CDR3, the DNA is TGTGCCAGCAGCTTAGTCGGGCCCAACGAGCAGTACTTC.